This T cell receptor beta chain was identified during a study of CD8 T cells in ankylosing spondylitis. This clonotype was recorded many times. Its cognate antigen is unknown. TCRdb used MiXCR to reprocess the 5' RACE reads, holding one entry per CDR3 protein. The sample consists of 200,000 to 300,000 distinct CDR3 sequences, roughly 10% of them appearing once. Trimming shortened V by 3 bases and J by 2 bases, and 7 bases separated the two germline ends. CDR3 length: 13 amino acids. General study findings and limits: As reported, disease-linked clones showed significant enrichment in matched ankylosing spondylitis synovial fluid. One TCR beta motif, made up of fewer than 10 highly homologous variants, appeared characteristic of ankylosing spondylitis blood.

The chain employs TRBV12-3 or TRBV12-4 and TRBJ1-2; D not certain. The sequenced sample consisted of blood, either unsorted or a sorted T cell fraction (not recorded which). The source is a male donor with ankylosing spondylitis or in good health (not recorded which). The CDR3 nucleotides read TGTGCCAGCAGTTTTTCTGCCAACTATGGCTACACCTTC. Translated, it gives CASSFSANYGYTF.